Following are 3 T cell receptor beta chains from one sample sequenced in a study of T cells in Graves' hyperthyroidism and ophthalmopathy. RNA transcripts yielded amplified TCR beta CDR3 regions. The HTBI primer set drove a first-round RT-PCR of the TCR CDR3. A single record per CDR3 protein comes from TCRdb applying MiXCR to the multiplex PCR reads. The table records 400,000 to 450,000 distinct CDR3 sequences, around 15% of them present only once. The sequenced sample was blood. These receptors came from a man between 18 and 35 years old with Graves' ophthalmopathy.

Details on this clonotype: A much larger clonotype is one base distant, so this may be a read error. The rearrangement uses TRBV27 and TRBJ2-1; D is undetermined. Germline V CDR1 and CDR2: MNHEY, SMNVEV (reference sequence). Deletions cut 1 base from V and 0 bases from J, with 7 bases between. The CDR3 sequence is 15 residues long. The CDR3 region is CASSLYGNSYNEQFF. CDR3 nucleotide sequence: TGTGCCAGCAGTTTATATGGAAACTCCTACAATGAGCAGTTCTTC.

This clonotype was seen ten or more times. The chain recombines TRBV5-1 with TRBJ2-7; 8 bases line up with TRBD1. J lost 6 bases, V lost 1 base, and 6 bases had no gene match. The germline gives CDR1 SGHRS, CDR2 YFSETQ. This CDR3 comprises 14 residues. The CDR3 region is CASSLTTGASEQYF. Here the CDR3 DNA reads TGCGCCAGCAGCTTGACGACAGGGGCGAGCGAGCAGTACTTC.

The chain carries TRBV3-1 and TRBJ1-6; TRBD1 agrees at 8 bases. Germline loops: CDR1 LGHDT, CDR2 YNNKEL (reference sequence). This CDR3 has 17 residues. V dropped 5 bases and J dropped 0; count of bases not matched to a gene: 6. The CDR3 loop reads CASSFRTGSSYNSPLHF. In nucleotides, the CDR3 is TGTGCCAGCAGCTTTCGGACAGGGAGCTCCTATAATTCACCCCTCCACTTT.